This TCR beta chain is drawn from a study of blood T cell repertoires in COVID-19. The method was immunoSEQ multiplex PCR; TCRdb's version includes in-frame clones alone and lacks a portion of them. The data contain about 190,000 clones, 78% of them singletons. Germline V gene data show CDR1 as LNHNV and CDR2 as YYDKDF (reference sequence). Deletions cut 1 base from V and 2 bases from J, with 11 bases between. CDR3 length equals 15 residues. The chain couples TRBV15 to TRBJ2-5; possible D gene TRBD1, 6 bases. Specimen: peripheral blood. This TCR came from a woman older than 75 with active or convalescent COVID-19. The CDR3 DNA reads TGTGCCACCAGCAGAGGCGGACAGAGTCAAGAGACCCAGTACTTC. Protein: CATSRGGQSQETQYF.